The clone carrying this T cell receptor beta chain has just a few counts. A junction boundary mismatches the germline segment, possibly from a read error. The data derive from a study of T cells in localized non-small cell lung cancer. Clones were read by immunoSEQ multiplex PCR, and TCRdb kept only the in-frame ones, dropping some. Of approximately 3,200 clones listed, 25% to 30% were seen once; the top ten hold 14%. There are 14 residues in the CDR3. Germline V gives CDR1 SGDLS, CDR2 YYNGEE. This chain connects TRBV9 to TRBJ1-5; perhaps TRBD1 as D (5 bases). Sequencing was performed on lung tumor tissue, taken before any cancer treatment. The sequence came from a male donor older than 55 with stage I lung adenocarcinoma. DNA for the CDR3: TGTGCCAGCAGAAACCAGGGTAGCGATCAGCCCCAGCATTTT. Translated: CASRNQGSDQPQHF.